One sample yielded the 8 T cell receptor beta chains listed below, sequenced in a study of T-cell memory formation after mild COVID-19. MiXCR, applied by TCRdb to the 5' RACE reads, yields one record per CDR3 protein. The sample consists of fewer than 700,000 distinct CDR3 sequences, over 15% of them appearing once. The sequencing input was PBMCs or a T cell subset sorted from them (not recorded which). Receptors were obtained from an adult woman who had mild COVID-19 (a few samples of this study predate the infection). Cell type and time point are not known.

The chain couples TRBV11-2 to TRBJ2-7; D is uncertain. Germline CDR1 reads SGHAT; CDR2 reads FQNNGV. Trimming cost V 1 base and J 4 bases, with 14 bases left between them. This CDR3 region has 15 residues. The CDR3 loop is CASSLARRQPYEQYF. The CDR3 DNA reads TGTGCCAGCAGCTTAGCGCGGCGTCAGCCGTACGAGCAGTACTTC.

This clonotype was seen a few times. This chain links TRBV4-3 with TRBJ1-5, with D tentatively TRBD1 (6 bases). The V end lost 1 base, the J end lost 6 bases, and 13 bases lay between the germline ends. The CDR3 has 15 residues. CDR1 is LGHNA and CDR2 is YSLEER in the germline V gene. Here the CDR3 reads CASSQAAGAPQPQHF. The CDR3 DNA sequence: TGCGCCAGCAGCCAAGCAGCAGGGGCCCCTCAGCCCCAGCATTTT.

The sample holds a few counts of this clonotype. CDR3 loop: CASSVGQGMDIQYF. CDR3 bases: TGTGCCAGCAGCGTGGGACAGGGGATGGACATTCAGTACTTC. The chain joins TRBV7-2 to TRBJ2-4; the match to TRBD1 covers 10 bases. Trimming removed 5 bases from V and 8 bases from J; junction bases left unmatched: 6. The length of the CDR3 is 14 residues. Germline CDR1 reads SGHTA; CDR2 reads FQGNSA. The whole variable domain, remainder taken from reference TRBV7-2 and TRBJ2-4, is GAGVSQSPSNKVTEKGKDVELRCDPISGHTALYWYRQSLGQGLEFLIYFQGNSAPDKSGLPSDRFSAERTGGSVSTLTIQRTQQEDSAVYLCASSVGQGMDIQYFGAGTRLSVL.

The rearrangement uses TRBV5-1 and TRBJ2-5, with 10 nucleotides matching TRBD2. V dropped 5 bases and J dropped 2; count of bases not matched to a gene: 0. Germline lookup yields CDR1 SGHRS and CDR2 YFSETQ. CDR3 length: 13 amino acids. The CDR3 here is CASRLAGQETQYF. For the CDR3, the DNA is TGCGCCAGCAGACTAGCGGGGCAAGAGACCCAGTACTTC.

The rearrangement uses TRBV5-1 and TRBJ2-7; TRBD1 or TRBD2 may be the D gene (9 bases each). Per the germline V gene, CDR1 is SGHRS and CDR2 is YFSETQ. The CDR3 runs 17 residues. Trimming pared 3 bases from V and 5 bases from J, leaving 24 bases between. CDR3 protein: CASSSGAGGTGHDEQYF. The CDR3 nucleotides are TGCGCCAGCAGCTCGGGCGCGGGAGGGACAGGGCACGACGAGCAGTACTTC.

V gene TRBV7-3 combines with J gene TRBJ2-1, with D unclear. CDR1 SGHTA and CDR2 FQGTGA come from the germline V gene. V dropped 1 base and J dropped 7 bases, with 11 bases sitting between them. This CDR3 contains 14 residues. The CDR3 DNA is TGTGCCAGCAGCTTAATCACGGCTTCAAATGAGCAGTTCTTC. Residues: CASSLITASNEQFF.

This clonotype has more than one count but fewer than ten. DNA for the CDR3: TGCAGTGCTAGAGACCGCCGCTGGACCACCCAAGAGACCCAGTACTTC. This codes for CSARDRRWTTQETQYF. The chain has TRBV20-1 and TRBJ2-5; D unresolved. Per the germline V gene, CDR1 is DFQATT and CDR2 is SNEGSKA (reference sequence). The CDR3 is 16 residues long. V dropped 0 bases and J dropped 1 base, with 15 bases sitting between them.

This sequence joins TRBV6-2 or TRBV6-3 and TRBJ2-3, with D unresolved. The V end lost 7 bases, the J end lost 5 bases, and 7 bases lay between the germline ends. Per germline, CDR1 MNHEY and CDR2 SVGEGT. The CDR3 totals 11 residues. The CDR3 loop is CASTDRDTQYF. The DNA of the CDR3 is TGTGCCAGCACCGATCGAGATACGCAGTATTTT.